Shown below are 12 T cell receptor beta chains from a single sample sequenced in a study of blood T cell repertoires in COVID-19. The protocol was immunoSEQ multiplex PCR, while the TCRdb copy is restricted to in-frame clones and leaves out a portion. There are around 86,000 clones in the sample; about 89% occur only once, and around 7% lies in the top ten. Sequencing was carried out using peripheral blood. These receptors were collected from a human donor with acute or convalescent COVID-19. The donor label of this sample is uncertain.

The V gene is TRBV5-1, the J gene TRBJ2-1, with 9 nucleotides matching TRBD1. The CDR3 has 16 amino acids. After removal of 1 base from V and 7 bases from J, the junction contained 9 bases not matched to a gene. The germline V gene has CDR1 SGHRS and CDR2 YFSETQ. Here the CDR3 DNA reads TGCGCCAGCAGCTTGAGAAAGGGACAGGGTACAAATGAGCAGTTCTTC. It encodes CASSLRKGQGTNEQFF.

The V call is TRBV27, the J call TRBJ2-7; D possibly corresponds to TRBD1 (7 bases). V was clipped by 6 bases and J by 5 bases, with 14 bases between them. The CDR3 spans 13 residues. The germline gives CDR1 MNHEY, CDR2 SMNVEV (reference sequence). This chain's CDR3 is CASSQTGRNEQYF. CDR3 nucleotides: TGTGCCAGCAGCCAGACAGGGAGGAACGAGCAGTACTTC.

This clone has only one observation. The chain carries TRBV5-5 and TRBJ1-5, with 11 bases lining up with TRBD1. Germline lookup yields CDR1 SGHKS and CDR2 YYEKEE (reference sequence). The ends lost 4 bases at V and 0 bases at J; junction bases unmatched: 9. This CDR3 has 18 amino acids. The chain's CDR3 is CASSPRGQGAYSNQPQHF. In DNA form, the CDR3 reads TGTGCCAGCAGCCCACGAGGACAGGGGGCCTATAGCAATCAGCCCCAGCATTTT. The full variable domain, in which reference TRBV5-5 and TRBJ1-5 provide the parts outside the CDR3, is DAGVTQSPTHLIKTRGQQVTLRCSPISGHKSVSWYQQVLGQGPQFIFQYYEKEERGRGNFPDRFSARQFPNYSSELNVNALLLGDSALYLCASSPRGQGAYSNQPQHFGDGTRLSIL.

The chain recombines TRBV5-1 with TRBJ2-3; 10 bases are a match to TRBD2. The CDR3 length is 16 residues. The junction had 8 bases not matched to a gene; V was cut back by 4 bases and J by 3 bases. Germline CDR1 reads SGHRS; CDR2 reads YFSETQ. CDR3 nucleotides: TGCGCCAGCAGCCTCCCCGGACTAGCGGTAACAGATACGCAGTATTTT. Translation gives CASSLPGLAVTDTQYF.

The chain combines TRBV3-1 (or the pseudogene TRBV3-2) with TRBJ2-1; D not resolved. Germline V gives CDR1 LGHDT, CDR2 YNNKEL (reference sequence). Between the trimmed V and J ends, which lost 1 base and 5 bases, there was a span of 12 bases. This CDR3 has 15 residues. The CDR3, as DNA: TGTGCCAGCAGCCAAGTCGTGACACTGAACAATGAGCAGTTCTTC. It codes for CASSQVVTLNNEQFF.

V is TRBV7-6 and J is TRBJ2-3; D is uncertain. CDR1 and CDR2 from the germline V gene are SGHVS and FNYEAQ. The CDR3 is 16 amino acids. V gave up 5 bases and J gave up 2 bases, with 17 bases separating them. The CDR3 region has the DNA TGTGCCAGCAGCACCTCTCCACCAGGCGCCACAGATACGCAGTATTTT. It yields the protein CASSTSPPGATDTQYF.

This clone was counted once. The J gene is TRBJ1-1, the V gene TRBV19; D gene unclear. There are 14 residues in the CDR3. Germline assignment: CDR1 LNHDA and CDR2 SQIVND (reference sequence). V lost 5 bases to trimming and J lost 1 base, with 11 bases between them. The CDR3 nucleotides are TGTGCCAGTAGTCCCCATCACGGGAACACTGAAGCTTTCTTT. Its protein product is CASSPHHGNTEAFF.

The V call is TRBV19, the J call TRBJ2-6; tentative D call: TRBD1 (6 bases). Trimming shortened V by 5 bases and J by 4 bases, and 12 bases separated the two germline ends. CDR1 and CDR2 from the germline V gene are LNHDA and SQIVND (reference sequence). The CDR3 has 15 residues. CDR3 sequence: CASSPGQTGANVLTF. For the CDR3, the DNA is TGTGCCAGTAGTCCCGGACAGACCGGGGCCAACGTCCTGACTTTC.

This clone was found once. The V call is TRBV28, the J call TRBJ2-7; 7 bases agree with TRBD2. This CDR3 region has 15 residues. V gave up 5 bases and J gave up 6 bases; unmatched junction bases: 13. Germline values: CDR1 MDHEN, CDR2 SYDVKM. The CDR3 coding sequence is TGTGCCAGCAGTCCCCCTACGGGGGGTCGAAGCGAGCAGTACTTC. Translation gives CASSPPTGGRSEQYF. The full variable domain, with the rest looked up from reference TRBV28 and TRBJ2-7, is DVKVTQSSRYLVKRTGEKVFLECVQDMDHENMFWYRQDPGLGLRLIYFSYDVKMKEKGDIPEGYSVSREKKERFSLILESASTNQTSMYLCASSPPTGGRSEQYFGPGTRLTVT.

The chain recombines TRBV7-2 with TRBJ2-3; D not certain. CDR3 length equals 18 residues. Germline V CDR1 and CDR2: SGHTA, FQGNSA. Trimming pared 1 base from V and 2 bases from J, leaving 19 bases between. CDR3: CASSLGLRLPAHTDTQYF. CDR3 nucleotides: TGTGCCAGCAGCTTAGGTTTGCGGCTACCTGCACACACAGATACGCAGTATTTT.

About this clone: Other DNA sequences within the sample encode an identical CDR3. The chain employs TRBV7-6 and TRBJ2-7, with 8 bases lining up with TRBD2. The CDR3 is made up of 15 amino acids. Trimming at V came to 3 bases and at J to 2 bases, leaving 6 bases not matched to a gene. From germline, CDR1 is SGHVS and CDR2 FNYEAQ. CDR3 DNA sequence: TGTGCCAGCAGCTTGGGGGCGGGGGGTGCCTACGAGCAGTACTTC. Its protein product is CASSLGAGGAYEQYF.

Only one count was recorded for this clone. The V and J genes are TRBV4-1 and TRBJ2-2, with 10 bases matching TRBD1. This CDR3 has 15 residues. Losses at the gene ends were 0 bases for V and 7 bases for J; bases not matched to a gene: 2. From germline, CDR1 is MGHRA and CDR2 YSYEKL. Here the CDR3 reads CASSQEDRGIGELFF. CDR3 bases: TGCGCCAGCAGCCAAGAGGACAGGGGGATCGGGGAGCTGTTTTTT.